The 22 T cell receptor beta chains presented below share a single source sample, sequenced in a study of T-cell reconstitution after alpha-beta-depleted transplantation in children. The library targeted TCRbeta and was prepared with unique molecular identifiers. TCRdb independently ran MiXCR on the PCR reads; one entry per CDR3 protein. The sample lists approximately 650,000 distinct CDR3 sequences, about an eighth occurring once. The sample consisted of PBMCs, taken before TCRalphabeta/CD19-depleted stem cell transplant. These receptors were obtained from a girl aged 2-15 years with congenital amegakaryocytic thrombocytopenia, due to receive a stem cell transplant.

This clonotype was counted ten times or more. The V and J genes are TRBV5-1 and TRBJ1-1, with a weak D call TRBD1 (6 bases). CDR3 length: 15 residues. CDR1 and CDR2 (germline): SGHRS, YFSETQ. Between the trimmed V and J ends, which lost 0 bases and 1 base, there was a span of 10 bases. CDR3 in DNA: TGCGCCAGCAGCTTGGGTCGCAGGGGGAACACTGAAGCTTTCTTT. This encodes CASSLGRRGNTEAFF.

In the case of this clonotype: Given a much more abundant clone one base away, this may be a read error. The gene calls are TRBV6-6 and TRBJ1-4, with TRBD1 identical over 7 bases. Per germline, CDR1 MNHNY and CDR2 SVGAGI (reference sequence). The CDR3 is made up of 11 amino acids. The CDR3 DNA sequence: TGTGCCAGCAGTAACACGGGACAGCTGTCTTTT. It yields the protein CASSNTGQLSF.

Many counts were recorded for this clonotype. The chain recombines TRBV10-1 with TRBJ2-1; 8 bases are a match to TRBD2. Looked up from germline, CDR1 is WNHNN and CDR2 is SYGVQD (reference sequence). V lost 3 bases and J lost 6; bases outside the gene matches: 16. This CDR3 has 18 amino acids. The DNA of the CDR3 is TGCGCCAGCAGTGACCTGGGCGTCGCGGGAGGATACTTCAATGAGCAGTTCTTC. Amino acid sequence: CASSDLGVAGGYFNEQFF.

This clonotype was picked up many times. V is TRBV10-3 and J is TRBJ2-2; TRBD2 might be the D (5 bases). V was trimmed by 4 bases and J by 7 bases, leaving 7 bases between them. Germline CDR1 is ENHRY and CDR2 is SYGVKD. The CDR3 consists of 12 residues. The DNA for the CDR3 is TGTGCCATCAGTGCGGCGGGCGGGGAGCTGTTTTTT. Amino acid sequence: CAISAAGGELFF.

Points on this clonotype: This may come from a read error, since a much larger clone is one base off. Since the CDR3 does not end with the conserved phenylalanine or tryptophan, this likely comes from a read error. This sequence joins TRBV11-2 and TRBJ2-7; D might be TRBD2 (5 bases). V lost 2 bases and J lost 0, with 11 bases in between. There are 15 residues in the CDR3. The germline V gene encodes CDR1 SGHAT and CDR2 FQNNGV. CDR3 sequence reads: CASSLMVAYSYEQYY. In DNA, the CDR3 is TGTGCCAGCAGCTTAATGGTAGCGTACTCCTACGAGCAGTACTAC.

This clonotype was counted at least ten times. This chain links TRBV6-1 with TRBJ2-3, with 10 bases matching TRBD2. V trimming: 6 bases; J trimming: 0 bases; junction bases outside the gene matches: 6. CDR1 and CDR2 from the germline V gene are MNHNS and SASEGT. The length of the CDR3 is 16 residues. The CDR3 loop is CASRRGLAASTDTQYF. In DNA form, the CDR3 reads TGTGCCAGCAGGCGCGGACTAGCGGCGAGCACAGATACGCAGTATTTT.

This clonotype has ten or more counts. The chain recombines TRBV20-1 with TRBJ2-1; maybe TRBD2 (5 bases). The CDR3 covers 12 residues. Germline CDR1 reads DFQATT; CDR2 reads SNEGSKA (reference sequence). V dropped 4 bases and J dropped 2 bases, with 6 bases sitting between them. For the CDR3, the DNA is TGCAGTGCTAACGGGGCCTACAATGAGCAGTTCTTC. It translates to CSANGAYNEQFF.

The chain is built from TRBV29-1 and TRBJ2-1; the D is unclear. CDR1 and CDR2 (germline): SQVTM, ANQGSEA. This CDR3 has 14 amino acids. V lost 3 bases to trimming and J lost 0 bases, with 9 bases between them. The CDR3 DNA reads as TGCAGCGTTGAGGGCGCGGCCTCCTACAATGAGCAGTTCTTC. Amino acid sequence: CSVEGAASYNEQFF.

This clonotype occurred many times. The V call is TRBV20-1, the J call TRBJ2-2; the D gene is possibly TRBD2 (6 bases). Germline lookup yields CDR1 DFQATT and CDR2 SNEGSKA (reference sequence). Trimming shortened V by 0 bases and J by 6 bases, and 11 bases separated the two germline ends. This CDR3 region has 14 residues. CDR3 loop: CSAREGVAAGELFF. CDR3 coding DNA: TGCAGTGCTAGAGAAGGAGTAGCGGCCGGGGAGCTGTTTTTT.

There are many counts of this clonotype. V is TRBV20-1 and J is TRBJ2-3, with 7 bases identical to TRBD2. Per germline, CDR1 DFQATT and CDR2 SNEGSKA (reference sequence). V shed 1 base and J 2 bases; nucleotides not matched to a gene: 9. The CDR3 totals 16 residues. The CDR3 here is CSARGLPSGFTDTQYF. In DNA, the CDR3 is TGCAGTGCTAGAGGGCTACCTAGCGGCTTCACAGATACGCAGTATTTT.

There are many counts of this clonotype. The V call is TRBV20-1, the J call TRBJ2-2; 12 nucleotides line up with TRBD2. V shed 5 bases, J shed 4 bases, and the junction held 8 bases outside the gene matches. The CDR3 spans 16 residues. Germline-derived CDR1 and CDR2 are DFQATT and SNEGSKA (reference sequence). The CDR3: CSALPGLAGFTGELFF. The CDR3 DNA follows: TGCAGTGCTCTACCGGGACTAGCGGGTTTCACCGGGGAGCTGTTTTTT.

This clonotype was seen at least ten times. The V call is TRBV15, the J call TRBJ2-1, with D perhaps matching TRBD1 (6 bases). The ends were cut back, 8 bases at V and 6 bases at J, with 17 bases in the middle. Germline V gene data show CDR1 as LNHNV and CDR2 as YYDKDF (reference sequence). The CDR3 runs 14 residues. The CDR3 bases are TGTGCCACCTTACAGGGATTGGCGGCCAATGAGCAGTTCTTC. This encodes CATLQGLAANEQFF.

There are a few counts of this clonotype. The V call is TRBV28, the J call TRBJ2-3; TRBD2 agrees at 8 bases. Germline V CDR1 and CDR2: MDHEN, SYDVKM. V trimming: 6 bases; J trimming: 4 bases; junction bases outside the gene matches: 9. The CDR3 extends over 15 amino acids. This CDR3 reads CASSPPFGRADTQYF. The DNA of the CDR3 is TGTGCCAGCAGCCCCCCATTCGGGAGGGCAGATACGCAGTATTTT. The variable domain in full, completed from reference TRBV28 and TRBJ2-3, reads DVKVTQSSRYLVKRTGEKVFLECVQDMDHENMFWYRQDPGLGLRLIYFSYDVKMKEKGDIPEGYSVSREKKERFSLILESASTNQTSMYLCASSPPFGRADTQYFGPGTRLTVL.

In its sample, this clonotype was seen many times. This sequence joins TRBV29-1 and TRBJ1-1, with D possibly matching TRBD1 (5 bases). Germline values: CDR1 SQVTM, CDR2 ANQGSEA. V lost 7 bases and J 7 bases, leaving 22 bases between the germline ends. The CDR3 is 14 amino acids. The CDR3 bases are TGCAGCGCTGACGGGGCGGGAGACAGACTTGAAGCTTTCTTT. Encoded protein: CSADGAGDRLEAFF.

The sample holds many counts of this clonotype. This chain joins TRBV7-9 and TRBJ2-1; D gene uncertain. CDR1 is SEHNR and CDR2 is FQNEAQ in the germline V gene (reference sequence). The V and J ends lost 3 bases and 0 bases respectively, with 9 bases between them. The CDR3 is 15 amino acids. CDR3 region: CASSFWLLSYNEQFF. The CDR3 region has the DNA TGTGCCAGCAGCTTTTGGTTGCTCTCCTACAATGAGCAGTTCTTC. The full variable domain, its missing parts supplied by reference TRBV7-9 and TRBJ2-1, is DTGVSQNPRHKITKRGQNVTFRCDPISEHNRLYWYRQTLGQGPEFLTYFQNEAQLEKSRLLSDRFSAERPKGSFSTLEIQRTEQGDSAMYLCASSFWLLSYNEQFFGPGTRLTVL.

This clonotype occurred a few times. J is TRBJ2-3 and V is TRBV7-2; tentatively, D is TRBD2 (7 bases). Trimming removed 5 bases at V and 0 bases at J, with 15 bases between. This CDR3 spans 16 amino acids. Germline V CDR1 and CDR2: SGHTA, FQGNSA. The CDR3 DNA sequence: TGTGCCAGCAGCCAAATCGCGGGGGCTAGCACAGATACGCAGTATTTT. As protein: CASSQIAGASTDTQYF.

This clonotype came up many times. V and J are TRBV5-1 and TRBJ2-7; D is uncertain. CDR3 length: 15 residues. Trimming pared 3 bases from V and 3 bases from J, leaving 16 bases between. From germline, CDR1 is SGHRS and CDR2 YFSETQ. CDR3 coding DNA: TGCGCCAGCAGCTACACAGACGCTGAATACTACGAGCAGTACTTC. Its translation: CASSYTDAEYYEQYF.

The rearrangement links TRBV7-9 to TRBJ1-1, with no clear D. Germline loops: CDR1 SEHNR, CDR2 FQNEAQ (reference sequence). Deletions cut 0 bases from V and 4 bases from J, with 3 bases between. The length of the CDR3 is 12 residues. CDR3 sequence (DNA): TGTGCCAGCAGCTTAGCACCCACTGAAGCTTTCTTT. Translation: CASSLAPTEAFF. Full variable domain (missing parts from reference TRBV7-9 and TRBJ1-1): DTGVSQNPRHKITKRGQNVTFRCDPISEHNRLYWYRQTLGQGPEFLTYFQNEAQLEKSRLLSDRFSAERPKGSFSTLEIQRTEQGDSAMYLCASSLAPTEAFFGQGTRLTVV.

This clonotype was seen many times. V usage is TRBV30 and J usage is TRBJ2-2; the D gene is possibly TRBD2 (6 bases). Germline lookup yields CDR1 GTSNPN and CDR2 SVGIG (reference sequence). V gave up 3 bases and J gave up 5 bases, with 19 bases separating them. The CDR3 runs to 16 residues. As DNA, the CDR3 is TGTGCCTGGAGCACCCCCCGACTAGTATATACCGGGGAGCTGTTTTTT. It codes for CAWSTPRLVYTGELFF.

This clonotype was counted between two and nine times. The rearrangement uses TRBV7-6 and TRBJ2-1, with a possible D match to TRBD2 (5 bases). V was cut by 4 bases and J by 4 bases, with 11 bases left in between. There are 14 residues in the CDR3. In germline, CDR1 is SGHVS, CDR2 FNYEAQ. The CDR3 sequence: CASSSIAFYNEQFF. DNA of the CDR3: TGTGCCAGCAGCTCAATAGCGTTTTACAATGAGCAGTTCTTC.

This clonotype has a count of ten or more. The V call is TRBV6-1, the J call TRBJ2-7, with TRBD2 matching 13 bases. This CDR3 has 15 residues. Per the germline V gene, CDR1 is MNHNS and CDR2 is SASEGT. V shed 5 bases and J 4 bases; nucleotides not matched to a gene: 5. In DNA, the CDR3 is TGTGCCAGCAGTACCCGGACTAGCGGGGGTTACGAGCAGTACTTC. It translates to CASSTRTSGGYEQYF.

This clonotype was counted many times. CDR3 nucleotides: TGCAGTGCTAGAAGCCCAGGGGGCACTGAAGCTTTCTTT. Translation: CSARSPGGTEAFF. This chain uses TRBV20-1 with TRBJ1-1; 7 nucleotides match TRBD1. The germline V gene encodes CDR1 DFQATT and CDR2 SNEGSKA (reference sequence). The trim removed 2 bases at V and 4 bases at J, leaving 4 bases unmatched. This CDR3 is built from 13 residues.